The clone carrying this T cell receptor beta chain was seen only a few times. Antigen: not known. This entry is derived from a study of human T cells and chemical hapten exposure. General study results and limits: Controls had significantly fewer large CDR3 similarity clusters than were formed by expanded TCRs.

This CDR3 is built from 15 residues. In germline, CDR1 is LNHDA, CDR2 SQIVND (reference sequence). V lost 10 bases, J lost 4 bases, and 22 bases lay in between. Documented time point: patch test 3, about 24 weeks after DPC sensitization. Documented treatment: therapeutic diphenylcyclopropenone sensitization with weekly scalp DPC. For the library, individual cDNA molecules each received unique molecular identifiers. TCRdb used MiXCR to reprocess the RACE reads, holding one entry per CDR3 protein. This sample yields 50,000 to 70,000 distinct CDR3 sequences, of which about an eighth are seen a single time; approximately 2.4% belongs to the top ten.

The chain links TRBV19 to TRBJ1-2, with TRBD1 as a possible D gene (5 bases). The origin of this receptor is a young man with alopecia areata. Some clones in this sample may be carry-over from other donors' samples. Here the sequenced sample was whole blood, taken in connection with sensitization to the hapten diphenylcyclopropenone (DPC). The CDR3 DNA is TGTGCCACAAGTATAGATGTAAGACAGTCCTATGGCTACACCTTC. Translating gives CATSIDVRQSYGYTF. Complete variable domain (other parts from reference TRBV19 and TRBJ1-2): DGGITQSPKYLFRKEGQNVTLSCEQNLNHDAMYWYRQDPGQGLRLIYYSQIVNDFQKGDIAEGYSVSREKKESFPLTVTSAQKNPTAFYLCATSIDVRQSYGYTFGSGTRLTVV.